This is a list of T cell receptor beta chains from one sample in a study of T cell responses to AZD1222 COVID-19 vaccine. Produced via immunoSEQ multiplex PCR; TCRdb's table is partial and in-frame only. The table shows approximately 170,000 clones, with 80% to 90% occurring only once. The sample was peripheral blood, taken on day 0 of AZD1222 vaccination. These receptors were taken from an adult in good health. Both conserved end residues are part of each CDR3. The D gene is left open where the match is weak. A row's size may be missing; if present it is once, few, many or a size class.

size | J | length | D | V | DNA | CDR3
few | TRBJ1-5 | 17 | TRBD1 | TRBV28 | TGTGCCAGCAGGGACCGGGACAGGGATTATAGCAATCAGCCCCAGCATTTT | CASRDRDRDYSNQPQHF
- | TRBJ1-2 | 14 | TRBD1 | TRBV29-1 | TGCAGCGTTGAAGGCCCAGGGGGTTCCTATGGCTACACCTTC | CSVEGPGGSYGYTF
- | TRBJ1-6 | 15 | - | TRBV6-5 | TGTGCCAGCACCCCGGAGGCCGGGGGAAATTCACCCCTCCACTTT | CASTPEAGGNSPLHF
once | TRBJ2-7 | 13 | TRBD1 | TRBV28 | TGTGCCAGCAGTTACAGGGGGCTTTACGAGCAGTACTTC | CASSYRGLYEQYF
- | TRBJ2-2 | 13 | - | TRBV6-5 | TGTGCCAGCAGTTGGAGGGGAACCGGGGAGCTGTTTTTT | CASSWRGTGELFF
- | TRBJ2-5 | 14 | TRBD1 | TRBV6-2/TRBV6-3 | TGTGCCAGCAGTTGGGGGACAGGCCAAGAGACCCAGTACTTC | CASSWGTGQETQYF
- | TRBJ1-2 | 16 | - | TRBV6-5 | TGTGCCAGCAGTTACTCGAGTAGCCTCTATGACTATGGCTACACCTTC | CASSYSSSLYDYGYTF
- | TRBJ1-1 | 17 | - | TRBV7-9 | TGTGCCAGCAGCTCGCCCTCTAATAGAATGGGGAACACTGAAGCTTTCTTT | CASSSPSNRMGNTEAFF
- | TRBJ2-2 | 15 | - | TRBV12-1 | TGTGCCAGCAGCTCCCGGGACACTCACACCGGGGAGCTGTTTTTT | CASSSRDTHTGELFF
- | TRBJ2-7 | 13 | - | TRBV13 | TGTGCCAGCAGCTTAATGGGTAACTACGAGCAGTACTTC | CASSLMGNYEQYF
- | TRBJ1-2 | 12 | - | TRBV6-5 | TGTGCCAGCAGTTCCAGACAGGATGGCTACACCTTC | CASSSRQDGYTF
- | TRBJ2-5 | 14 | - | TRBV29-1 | TGCAGCGTTGAAGTTCCCGGGCTCCAAGAGACCCAGTACTTC | CSVEVPGLQETQYF
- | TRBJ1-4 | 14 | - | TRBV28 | TGTGCCAGCACTCTGGGGGGGCTTGGGGAAAAACTGTTTTTT | CASTLGGLGEKLFF
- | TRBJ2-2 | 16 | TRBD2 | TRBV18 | TGTGCCAGCTCACGCACACTAGCGGGGAACACCGGGGAGCTGTTTTTT | CASSRTLAGNTGELFF
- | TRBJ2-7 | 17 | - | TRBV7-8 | TGTGCCAGCAGCCTCGGGGACGGCGGTGCGAGGTCCTACGAGCAGTACTTC | CASSLGDGGARSYEQYF
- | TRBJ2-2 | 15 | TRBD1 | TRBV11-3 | TGTGCCAGCAGCCCGTGGACAGGCCACACCGGGGAGCTGTTTTTT | CASSPWTGHTGELFF
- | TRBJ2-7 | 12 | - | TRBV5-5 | TGTGCCAGCAGCTGGACAGAAGACGAGCAGTACTTC | CASSWTEDEQYF
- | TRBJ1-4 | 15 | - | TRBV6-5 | TGTGCCAGCAGTTCGGGGGTCCGTCCAGTTGAAAAACTGTTTTTT | CASSSGVRPVEKLFF
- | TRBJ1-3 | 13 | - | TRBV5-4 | TGTGCCAGCAACCGTATCTCTGGAAACACCATATATTTT | CASNRISGNTIYF
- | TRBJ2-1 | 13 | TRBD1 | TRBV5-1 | TGCGCCAGCAGCTTGGGACAGGGGAATGAGCAGTTCTTC | CASSLGQGNEQFF
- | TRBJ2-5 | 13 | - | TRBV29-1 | TGCAGCGTTGTTCCTCCGGCAGCAGAGACCCAGTACTTC | CSVVPPAAETQYF
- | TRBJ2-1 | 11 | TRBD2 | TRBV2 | TGTGCCAGCGGGGGGGTGGATGAGCAGTTCTTC | CASGGVDEQFF
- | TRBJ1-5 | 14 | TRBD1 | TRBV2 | TGTGCCAGCAGTTCGACAGGGGGGACGCAGCCCCAGCATTTT | CASSSTGGTQPQHF
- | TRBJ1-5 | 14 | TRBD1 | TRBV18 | TGTGCCAGCTCACCGCAGGGGGCGGATCAGCCCCAGCATTTT | CASSPQGADQPQHF
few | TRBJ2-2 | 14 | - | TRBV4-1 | TGCGCCAGCAGCCCGATTAGTCTTCCCGGGGAGCTGTTTTTT | CASSPISLPGELFF
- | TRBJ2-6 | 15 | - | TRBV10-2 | TGCGCCATGTCACACGACAGCTCTGGGGCCAACGTCCTGACTTTC | CAMSHDSSGANVLTF
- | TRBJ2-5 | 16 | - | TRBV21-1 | TGTGCCAGCAGCAAACTAAAGGGGGACAGGGAGGAGACCCAGTACTTC | CASSKLKGDREETQYF
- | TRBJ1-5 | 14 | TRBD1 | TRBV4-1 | TGCGCCAGCAGCCTGACAGGGACCAATCAGCCCCAGCATTTT | CASSLTGTNQPQHF
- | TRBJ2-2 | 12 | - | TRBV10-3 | TGTGCCATCGGGTGGGGTACCGGGGAGCTGTTTTTT | CAIGWGTGELFF
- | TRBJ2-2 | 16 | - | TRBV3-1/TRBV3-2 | TGTGCCAGCACCGAAACCGGGACAACAAACACCGGGGAGCTGTTTTTT | CASTETGTTNTGELFF
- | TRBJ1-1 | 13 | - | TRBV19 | TGTGCCAGTAGTATAGGAGGGTACACTGAAGCTTTCTTT | CASSIGGYTEAFF
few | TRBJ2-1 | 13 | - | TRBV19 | TGTGCCAGTACCGCCGGGGCTTACAATGAGCAGTTCTTC | CASTAGAYNEQFF
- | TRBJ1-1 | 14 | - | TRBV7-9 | TGTGCCAGCAGCTTACGGGGTTTCGGGACTGAAGCTTTCTTT | CASSLRGFGTEAFF
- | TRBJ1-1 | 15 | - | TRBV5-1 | TGCGCCAGCAGCTCACGGGGGGTTACCAACACTGAAGCTTTCTTT | CASSSRGVTNTEAFF
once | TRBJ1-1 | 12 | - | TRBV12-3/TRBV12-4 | TGTGCCAGCAGTTTAAAGAGTTTTGAAGCTTTCTTT | CASSLKSFEAFF
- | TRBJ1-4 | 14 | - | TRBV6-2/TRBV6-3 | TGTGCCAGCAGTCTAATGGCCGGTAATGAAAAACTGTTTTTT | CASSLMAGNEKLFF